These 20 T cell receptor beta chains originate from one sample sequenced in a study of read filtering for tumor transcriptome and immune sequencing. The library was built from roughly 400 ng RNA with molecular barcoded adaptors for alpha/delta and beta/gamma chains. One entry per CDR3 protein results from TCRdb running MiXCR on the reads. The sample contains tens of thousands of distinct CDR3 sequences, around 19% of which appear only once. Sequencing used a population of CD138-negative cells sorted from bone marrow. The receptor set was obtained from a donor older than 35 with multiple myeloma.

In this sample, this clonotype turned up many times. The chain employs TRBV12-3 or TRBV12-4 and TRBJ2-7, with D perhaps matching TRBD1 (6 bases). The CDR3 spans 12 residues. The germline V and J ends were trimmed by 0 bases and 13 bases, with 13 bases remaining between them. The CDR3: CASSLATGPPYF. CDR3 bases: TGTGCCAGCAGTTTAGCGACAGGTCCCCCCTACTTC.

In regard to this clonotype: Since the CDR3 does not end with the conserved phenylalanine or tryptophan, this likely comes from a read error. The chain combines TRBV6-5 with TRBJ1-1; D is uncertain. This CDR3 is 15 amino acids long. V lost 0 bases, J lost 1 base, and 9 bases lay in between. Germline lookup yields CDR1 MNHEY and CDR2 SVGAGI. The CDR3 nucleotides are TGTGCCAGCAGTTACTCGACGTTTGGGAACACTGAAGCTTTCATT. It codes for CASSYSTFGNTEAFI.

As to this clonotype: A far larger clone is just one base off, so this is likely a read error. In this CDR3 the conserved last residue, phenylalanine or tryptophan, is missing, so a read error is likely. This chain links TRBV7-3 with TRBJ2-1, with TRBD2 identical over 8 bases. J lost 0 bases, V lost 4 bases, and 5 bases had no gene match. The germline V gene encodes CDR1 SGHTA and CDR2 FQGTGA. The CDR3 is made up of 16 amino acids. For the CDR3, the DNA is TGTGCCAGCAGCTCCTCTAGCGGGCGCTCCTACAATGAGCAGTTCCTC. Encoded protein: CASSSSSGRSYNEQFL.

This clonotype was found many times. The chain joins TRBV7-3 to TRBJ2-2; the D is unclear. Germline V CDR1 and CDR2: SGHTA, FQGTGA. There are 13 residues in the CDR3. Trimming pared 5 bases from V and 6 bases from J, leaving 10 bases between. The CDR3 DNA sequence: TGTGCCAGCAGCCTAGACTTCTCCGGGGAGCTGTTTTTT. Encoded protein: CASSLDFSGELFF.

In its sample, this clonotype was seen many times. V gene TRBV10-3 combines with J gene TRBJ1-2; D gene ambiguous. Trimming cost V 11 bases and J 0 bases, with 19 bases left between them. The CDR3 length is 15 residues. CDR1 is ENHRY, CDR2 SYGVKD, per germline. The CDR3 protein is CASRGEAIANYGYTF. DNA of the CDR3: TGTGCCTCCAGAGGTGAGGCAATTGCTAACTATGGCTACACCTTC.

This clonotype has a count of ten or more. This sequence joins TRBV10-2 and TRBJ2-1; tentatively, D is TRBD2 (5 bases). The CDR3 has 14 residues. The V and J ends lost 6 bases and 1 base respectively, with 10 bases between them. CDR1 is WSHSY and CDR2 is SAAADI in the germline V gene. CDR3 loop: CASSWTFSYNEQFF. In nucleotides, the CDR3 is TGCGCCAGCAGCTGGACTTTTTCCTACAATGAGCAGTTCTTC.

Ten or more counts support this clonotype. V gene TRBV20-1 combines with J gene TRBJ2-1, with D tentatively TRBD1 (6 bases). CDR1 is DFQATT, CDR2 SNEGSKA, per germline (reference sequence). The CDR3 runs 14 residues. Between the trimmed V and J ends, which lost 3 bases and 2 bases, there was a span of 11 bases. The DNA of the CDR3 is TGCAGTGCTAGGCAACAGGGCCCCTACAATGAGCAGTTCTTC. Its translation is CSARQQGPYNEQFF.

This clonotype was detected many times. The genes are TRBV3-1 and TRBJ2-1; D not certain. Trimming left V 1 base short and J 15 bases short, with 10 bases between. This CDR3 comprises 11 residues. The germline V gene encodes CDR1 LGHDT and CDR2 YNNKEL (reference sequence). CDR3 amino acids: CASSQGASLFF. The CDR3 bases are TGTGCCAGCAGCCAAGGGGCTAGTCTGTTCTTC.

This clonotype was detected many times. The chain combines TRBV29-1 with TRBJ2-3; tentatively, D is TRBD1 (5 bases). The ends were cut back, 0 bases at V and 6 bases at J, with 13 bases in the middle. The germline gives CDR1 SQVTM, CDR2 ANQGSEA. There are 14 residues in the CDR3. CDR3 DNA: TGCAGCGTTGAAGATCCCAGGGCGCCCGATACGCAGTATTTT. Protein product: CSVEDPRAPDTQYF.

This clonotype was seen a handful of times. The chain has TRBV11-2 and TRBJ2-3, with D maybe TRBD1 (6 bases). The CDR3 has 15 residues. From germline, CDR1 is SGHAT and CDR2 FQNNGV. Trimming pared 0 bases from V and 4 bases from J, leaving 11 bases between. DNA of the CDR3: TGTGCCAGCAGCTTAGAGGGGGCTGGTGCAGATACGCAGTATTTT. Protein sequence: CASSLEGAGADTQYF.

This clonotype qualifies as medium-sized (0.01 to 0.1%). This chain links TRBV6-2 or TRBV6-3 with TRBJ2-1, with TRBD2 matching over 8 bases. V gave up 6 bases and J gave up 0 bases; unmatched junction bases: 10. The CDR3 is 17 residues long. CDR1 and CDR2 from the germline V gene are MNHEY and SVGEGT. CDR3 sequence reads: CASSDPTSVASYNEQFF. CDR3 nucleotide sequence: TGTGCCAGCAGCGACCCGACTAGCGTAGCCTCCTACAATGAGCAGTTCTTC.

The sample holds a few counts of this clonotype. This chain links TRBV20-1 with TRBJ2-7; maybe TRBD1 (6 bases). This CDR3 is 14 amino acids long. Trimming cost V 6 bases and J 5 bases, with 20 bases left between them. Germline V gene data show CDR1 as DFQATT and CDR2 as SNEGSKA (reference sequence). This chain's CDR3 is CSATPFTGSNEQYF. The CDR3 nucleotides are TGCAGTGCGACACCGTTCACAGGGAGCAACGAGCAGTACTTC.

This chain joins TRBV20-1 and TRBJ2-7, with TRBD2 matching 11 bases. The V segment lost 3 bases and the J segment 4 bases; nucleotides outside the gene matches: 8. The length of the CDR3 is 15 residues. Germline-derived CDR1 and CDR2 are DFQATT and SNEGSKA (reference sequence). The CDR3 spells CSARELLAGVYEQYF. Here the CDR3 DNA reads TGCAGTGCTAGGGAGCTACTAGCGGGAGTATACGAGCAGTACTTC.

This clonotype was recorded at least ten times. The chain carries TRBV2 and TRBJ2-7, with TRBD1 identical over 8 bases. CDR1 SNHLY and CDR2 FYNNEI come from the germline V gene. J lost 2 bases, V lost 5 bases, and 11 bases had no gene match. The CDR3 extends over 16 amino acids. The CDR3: CASSLTPGQVTYEQYF. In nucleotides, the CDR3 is TGTGCCAGCAGTCTGACTCCGGGACAGGTAACCTACGAGCAGTACTTC.

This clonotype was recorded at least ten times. The DNA for the CDR3 is TGTGCCAGCAGCGTAGTGGACGTCGACACCGGGGAGCTGTTTTTT. Residues: CASSVVDVDTGELFF. The chain carries TRBV9 and TRBJ2-2; unclear D gene. CDR1 and CDR2 from the germline V gene are SGDLS and YYNGEE. This CDR3 contains 15 residues. Deletions cut 0 bases from V and 3 bases from J, with 9 bases between.

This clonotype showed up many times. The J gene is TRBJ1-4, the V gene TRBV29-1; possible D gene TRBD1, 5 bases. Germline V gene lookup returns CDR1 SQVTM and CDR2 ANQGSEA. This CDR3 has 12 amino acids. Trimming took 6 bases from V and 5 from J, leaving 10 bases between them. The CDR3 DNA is TGCAGCGTAGGCAGGGAGAATGAAAAACTGTTTTTT. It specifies CSVGRENEKLFF.

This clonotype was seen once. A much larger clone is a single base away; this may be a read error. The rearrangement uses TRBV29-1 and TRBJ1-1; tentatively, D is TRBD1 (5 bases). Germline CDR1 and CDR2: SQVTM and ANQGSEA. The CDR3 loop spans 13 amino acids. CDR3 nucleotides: TGCAACGTTGCTTGGGGGGGGAACACTGAAGCTTTCTTT. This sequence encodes CNVAWGGNTEAFF.

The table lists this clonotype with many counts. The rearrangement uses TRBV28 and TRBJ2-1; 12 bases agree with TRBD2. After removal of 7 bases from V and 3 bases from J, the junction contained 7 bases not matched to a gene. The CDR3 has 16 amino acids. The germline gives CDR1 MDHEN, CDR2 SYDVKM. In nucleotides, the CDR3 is TGTGCCAGCACCGGGGGACTAGCGGGCTTCTACAATGAGCAGTTCTTC. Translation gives CASTGGLAGFYNEQFF.

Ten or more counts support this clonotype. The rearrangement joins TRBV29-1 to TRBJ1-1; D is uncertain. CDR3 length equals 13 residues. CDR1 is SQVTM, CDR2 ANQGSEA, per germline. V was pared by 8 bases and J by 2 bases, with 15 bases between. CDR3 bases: TGCAGCTTCCTCCCGGGAACTAACACTGAAGCTTTCTTT. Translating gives CSFLPGTNTEAFF. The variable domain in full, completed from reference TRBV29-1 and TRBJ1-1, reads SAVISQKPSRDICQRGTSLTIQCQVDSQVTMMFWYRQQPGQSLTLIATANQGSEATYESGFVIDKFPISRPNLTFSTLTVSNMSPEDSSIYLCSFLPGTNTEAFFGQGTRLTVV.

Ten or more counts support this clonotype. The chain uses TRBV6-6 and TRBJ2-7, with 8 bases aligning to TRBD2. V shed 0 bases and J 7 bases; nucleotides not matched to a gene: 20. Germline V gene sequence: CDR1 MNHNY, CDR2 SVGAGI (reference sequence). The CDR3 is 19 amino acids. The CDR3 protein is CASSYSRGGSAGGRREQYF. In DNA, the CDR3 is TGTGCCAGCAGTTACTCGAGGGGCGGTAGCGCGGGAGGCCGCCGAGAGCAGTACTTC.